Sequencing of this TCR beta chain was carried out in a study of cytomegalovirus exposure and HLA in healthy donors. General study findings and limits: Sequence variants that were highly shared formed a cluster that was likely a sequencing artifact. According to a later analysis, donors in an Asian-associated ancestry cluster reportedly had fewer N-insertions than the roughly 720-donor mean.

The CDR3 sequence is 15 residues long. Trimming removed 4 bases from V and 1 base from J, with 13 bases in between. Germline loops: CDR1 MDHEN, CDR2 SYDVKM. A note on this clone: Antigen: not known.

The PCR had 60 Vbeta and 13 Jbeta primers. Repertoires were generated with immunoSEQ multiplex PCR, while TCRdb's copy carries only in-frame clones and drops some. The sample lists around 90,000 clones, 65% to 85% seen once, with approximately 2.8% in the top ten. Healthy individuals who donated bone marrow served as the donors. V and J are TRBV28 and TRBJ1-2; the D is unclear. The specimen was PBMCs. The source is a man younger than 45 in good health and CMV-seronegative. This CDR3 is CASSSAEGFNYGYTF. DNA of the CDR3: TGTGCCAGCAGTTCAGCCGAGGGCTTTAACTATGGCTACACCTTC.